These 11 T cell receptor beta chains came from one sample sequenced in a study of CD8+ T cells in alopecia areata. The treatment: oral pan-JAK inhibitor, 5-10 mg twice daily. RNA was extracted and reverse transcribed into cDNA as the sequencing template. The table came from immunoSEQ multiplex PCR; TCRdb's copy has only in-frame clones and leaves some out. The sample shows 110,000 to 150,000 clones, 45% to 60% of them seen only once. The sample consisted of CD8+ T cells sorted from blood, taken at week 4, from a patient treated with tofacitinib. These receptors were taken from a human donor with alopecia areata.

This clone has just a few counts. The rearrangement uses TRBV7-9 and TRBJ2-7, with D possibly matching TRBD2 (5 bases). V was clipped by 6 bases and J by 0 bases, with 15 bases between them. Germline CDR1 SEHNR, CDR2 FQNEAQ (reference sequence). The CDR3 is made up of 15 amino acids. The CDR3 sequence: CASSTRLGSSYEQYF. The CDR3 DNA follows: TGTGCCAGCAGTACCCGCCTAGGGAGCTCCTACGAGCAGTACTTC.

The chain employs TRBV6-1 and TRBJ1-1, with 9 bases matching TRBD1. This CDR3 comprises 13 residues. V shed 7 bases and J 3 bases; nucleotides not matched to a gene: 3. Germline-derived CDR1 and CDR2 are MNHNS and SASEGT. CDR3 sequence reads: CASTRQGDTEAFF. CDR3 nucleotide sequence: TGTGCCAGCACAAGACAGGGGGACACTGAAGCTTTCTTT.

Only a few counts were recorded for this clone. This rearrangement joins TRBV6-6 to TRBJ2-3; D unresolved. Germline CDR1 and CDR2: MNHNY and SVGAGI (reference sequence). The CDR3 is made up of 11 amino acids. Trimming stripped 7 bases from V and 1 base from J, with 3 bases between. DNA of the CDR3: TGTGCCAGCACCGGCACAGATACGCAGTATTTT. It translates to CASTGTDTQYF.

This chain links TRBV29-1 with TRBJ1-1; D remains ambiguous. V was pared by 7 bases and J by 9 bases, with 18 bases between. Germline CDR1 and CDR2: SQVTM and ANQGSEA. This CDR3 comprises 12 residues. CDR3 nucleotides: TGCAGCGACAGAAGTGCCTCCGTCCAAGCTTTCTTT. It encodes CSDRSASVQAFF. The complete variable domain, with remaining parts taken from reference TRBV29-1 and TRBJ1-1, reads SAVISQKPSRDICQRGTSLTIQCQVDSQVTMMFWYRQQPGQSLTLIATANQGSEATYESGFVIDKFPISRPNLTFSTLTVSNMSPEDSSIYLCSDRSASVQAFFGQGTRLTVV.

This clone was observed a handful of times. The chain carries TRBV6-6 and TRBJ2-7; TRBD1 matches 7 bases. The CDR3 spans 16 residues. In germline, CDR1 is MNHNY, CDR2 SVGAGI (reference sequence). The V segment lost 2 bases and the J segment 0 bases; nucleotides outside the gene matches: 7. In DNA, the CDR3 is TGTGCCAGCAGTTACACCAGTGGGACAGACTCCTACGAGCAGTACTTC. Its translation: CASSYTSGTDSYEQYF.

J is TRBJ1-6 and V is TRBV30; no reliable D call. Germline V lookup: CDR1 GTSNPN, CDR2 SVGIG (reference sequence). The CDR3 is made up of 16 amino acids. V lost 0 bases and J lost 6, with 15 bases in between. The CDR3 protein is CAWSVQFVGSNSPLHF. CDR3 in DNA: TGTGCCTGGAGTGTACAATTTGTAGGCAGTAATTCACCCCTCCACTTT.

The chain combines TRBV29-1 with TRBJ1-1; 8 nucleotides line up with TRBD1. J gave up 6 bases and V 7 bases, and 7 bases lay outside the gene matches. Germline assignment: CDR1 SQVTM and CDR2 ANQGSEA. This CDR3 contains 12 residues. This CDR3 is CSAWTGHSEAFF. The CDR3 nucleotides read TGCAGCGCCTGGACAGGGCACTCTGAAGCTTTCTTT.

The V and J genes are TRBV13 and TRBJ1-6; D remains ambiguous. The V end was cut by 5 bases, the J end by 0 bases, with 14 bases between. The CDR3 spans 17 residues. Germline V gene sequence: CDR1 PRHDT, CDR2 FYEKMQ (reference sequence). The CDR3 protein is CASSQGLPSSYNSPLHF. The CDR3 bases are TGTGCCAGCAGCCAAGGACTCCCGAGCTCCTATAATTCACCCCTCCACTTT.

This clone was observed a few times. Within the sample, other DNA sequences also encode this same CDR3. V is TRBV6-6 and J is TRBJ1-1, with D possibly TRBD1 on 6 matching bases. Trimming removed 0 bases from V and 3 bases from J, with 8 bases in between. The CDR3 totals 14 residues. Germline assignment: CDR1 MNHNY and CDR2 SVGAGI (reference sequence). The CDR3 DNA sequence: TGTGCCAGCAGTTACTCTGAGGGGGACACTGAAGCTTTCTTT. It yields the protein CASSYSEGDTEAFF.

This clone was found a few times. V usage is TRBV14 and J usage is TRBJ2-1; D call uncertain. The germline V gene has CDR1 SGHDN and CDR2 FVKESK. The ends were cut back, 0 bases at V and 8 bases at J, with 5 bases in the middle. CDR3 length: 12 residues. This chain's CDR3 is CASSQDGYEQFF. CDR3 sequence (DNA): TGTGCCAGCAGCCAAGACGGGTATGAGCAGTTCTTC.

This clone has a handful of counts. CDR3 region: CASSPRDNEVTDTQYF. In DNA, the CDR3 is TGTGCCAGCAGCCCCAGGGACAACGAGGTCACAGATACGCAGTATTTT. V is TRBV7-9 and J is TRBJ2-3; possible D gene TRBD1, 6 bases. V was trimmed by 5 bases and J by 2 bases, leaving 17 bases between them. The CDR3 runs to 16 residues. The germline CDR1 and CDR2 sequences are SEHNR and FQNEAQ (reference sequence).